This T cell receptor (beta chain) was sequenced in a study of blood T cell repertoires in COVID-19. Overall study context: Samples taken during acute and convalescent COVID-19 were collected in the United States, Italy and Spain. T cells, B-cell-depleted T cells, or PBMCs supplied cDNA or gDNA.

Germline assignment: CDR1 MNHEY and CDR2 SVGEGT. The CDR3 is made up of 16 amino acids. Trimming pared 6 bases from V and 6 bases from J, leaving 22 bases between. Authors' analysis steps: Amplification with reference gene primers provided the estimates of nucleated cell counts. Here immunoSEQ multiplex PCR was the method, and the copy in TCRdb shows in-frame clones only, minus some. V and J calls and clone size are as listed in that table; D and trimming were resolved from the DNA. There are 180,000 or so clones in the sample; around 85% occur only once, and 2.5% to 3.5% lies in the top ten. The gene calls are TRBV6-2 or TRBV6-3 and TRBJ2-3; D is ambiguous. The TCR originated in a man in his 60s with acute or convalescent COVID-19. The specimen sequenced was peripheral blood. The DNA of the CDR3 is TGTGCCAGCAGCCCCCTCGACTCCGCCGGTGGGGATACGCAGTATTTT. It translates to CASSPLDSAGGDTQYF.